A selection of T cell receptor beta chains follows, all from one sample in a study of blood T cells in healthy people across ages. TCRdb re-called the 5' RACE reads with MiXCR, one entry per CDR3 protein. The sample yields about 1.6 million distinct CDR3 sequences, approximately 32% seen once. The source material was blood. These receptor sequences come from a woman aged 25 to 39 in good health. The CDR3 runs from the conserved cysteine through the conserved F or W. The order of the fields is clone size, V gene, D gene, J gene, CDR3 DNA, CDR3 protein. D genes are given only for firm matches. Only part of the rows carry a size: once, few, many, or a class if the clone is expanded.

abundance: .
v_gene: TRBV5-1
d_gene: .
j_gene: TRBJ2-3
CDR3nt: TGCGCCAGCAGCCCGGTGACTGGATTGAGGAATACGCAGTATTTT
CDR3aa: CASSPVTGLRNTQYF

abundance: .
v_gene: TRBV20-1
d_gene: .
j_gene: TRBJ2-3
CDR3nt: TGCAGTGCTAGAGACTGGTCGGCTCACAACACAGATACGCAGTATTTT
CDR3aa: CSARDWSAHNTDTQYF

abundance: many
v_gene: TRBV3-1
d_gene: .
j_gene: TRBJ2-7
CDR3nt: TGTGCCAGCAGTCGTTTGACTAGTTCCGACGAGCAGTACTTC
CDR3aa: CASSRLTSSDEQYF

abundance: once
v_gene: TRBV11-2
d_gene: .
j_gene: TRBJ1-2
CDR3nt: TGTGCCAGCAGCGGAGCTAGAAAGAGCTATGGCTACACCTTC
CDR3aa: CASSGARKSYGYTF

abundance: .
v_gene: TRBV28
d_gene: TRBD2
j_gene: TRBJ2-1
CDR3nt: TGTGCCAGCAGTTCCCTGATAGAACGGACTAGCGGGAGAAATGAGCAGTTCTTC
CDR3aa: CASSSLIERTSGRNEQFF

abundance: .
v_gene: TRBV27
d_gene: .
j_gene: TRBJ1-1
CDR3nt: TGTGCCAGCAGTTTATCCCTCAAGAACACTGAAGCTTTCTTT
CDR3aa: CASSLSLKNTEAFF

abundance: few
v_gene: TRBV20-1
d_gene: .
j_gene: TRBJ1-1
CDR3nt: TGCAGTGCTAGAGGGGTGACAGGTAACACTGAAGCTTTCTTT
CDR3aa: CSARGVTGNTEAFF

abundance: .
v_gene: TRBV20-1
d_gene: .
j_gene: TRBJ2-1
CDR3nt: TGCAGTGCTTGCGGGGTCCTAGCTCGAGATGAGCAGTTCTTC
CDR3aa: CSACGVLARDEQFF

abundance: .
v_gene: TRBV2
d_gene: .
j_gene: TRBJ2-1
CDR3nt: TGTGCCAGCAGTGACCACGCGGGTGGTGTTTCAGGGGAGCAGTTCTTC
CDR3aa: CASSDHAGGVSGEQFF

abundance: .
v_gene: TRBV4-2
d_gene: TRBD2
j_gene: TRBJ2-3
CDR3nt: TGTGCCAACAGCCAAGCCGGGACTAGCGGGGGGAGCACAGATACGCAGTATTTT
CDR3aa: CANSQAGTSGGSTDTQYF

abundance: .
v_gene: TRBV4-2
d_gene: .
j_gene: TRBJ2-7
CDR3nt: TGTGCCAGCAGCCTATCGGGGACCTACGGGCAGTACTTC
CDR3aa: CASSLSGTYGQYF

abundance: .
v_gene: TRBV25-1
d_gene: TRBD2
j_gene: TRBJ2-5
CDR3nt: TGTGCCAGCAGAAGCGGGAGTCGGGAGACCCAGTACTTC
CDR3aa: CASRSGSRETQYF

abundance: .
v_gene: TRBV28
d_gene: TRBD2
j_gene: TRBJ2-1
CDR3nt: TGTGCCAGCAGGCTAGCGGGAGACTTCTACAATGAGCAGTTCTTC
CDR3aa: CASRLAGDFYNEQFF

abundance: .
v_gene: TRBV6-6
d_gene: TRBD2
j_gene: TRBJ2-1
CDR3nt: TGTGCCAGCAGTTACGAACTAGCGGACTACAGTGAGCAGTTCTTC
CDR3aa: CASSYELADYSEQFF

abundance: .
v_gene: TRBV10-3
d_gene: .
j_gene: TRBJ2-2
CDR3nt: TGTGCCATCAGTGGGACCGGGGAGCTGTTTTTT
CDR3aa: CAISGTGELFF

abundance: few
v_gene: TRBV4-1
d_gene: TRBD1
j_gene: TRBJ1-2
CDR3nt: TGCGCCAGCGCCCCGACAGGGTCTAAAAACTATGGCTACACCTTC
CDR3aa: CASAPTGSKNYGYTF

abundance: .
v_gene: TRBV2
d_gene: .
j_gene: TRBJ2-3
CDR3nt: TGTGCCAGCAGTGAGAAACTCACGCAGTATTTT
CDR3aa: CASSEKLTQYF

abundance: few
v_gene: TRBV27
d_gene: TRBD1
j_gene: TRBJ1-1
CDR3nt: TGTGCCAGCAGTTTATCCCCACAGGGGGCTATGTTCACTGAAGCTTTCTTT
CDR3aa: CASSLSPQGAMFTEAFF

abundance: .
v_gene: TRBV10-3
d_gene: .
j_gene: TRBJ1-6
CDR3nt: TGTGCCATCAGAAAGGGGCCCATCATCGCTGATTCACCCCTCCACTTT
CDR3aa: CAIRKGPIIADSPLHF

abundance: .
v_gene: TRBV3-1
d_gene: .
j_gene: TRBJ2-1
CDR3nt: TGTGCCAGCAGCCAAGATCGGGGCGGGAACAATGAGCAGTTCTTC
CDR3aa: CASSQDRGGNNEQFF

abundance: .
v_gene: TRBV2
d_gene: .
j_gene: TRBJ2-1
CDR3nt: TGTGCCAGCAACGGAATACAAGAGACCCAGTTCTTC
CDR3aa: CASNGIQETQFF

abundance: .
v_gene: TRBV5-6
d_gene: .
j_gene: TRBJ2-1
CDR3nt: TGTGCCAGCAGCTTGCCGGGGGTAGGGAGCCTCAATGAGCAGTTCTTC
CDR3aa: CASSLPGVGSLNEQFF

abundance: few
v_gene: TRBV18
d_gene: .
j_gene: TRBJ1-5
CDR3nt: TGTGCCAGCTCACCACCGTCAGGAGGGACCCACGGTCAGCCCCAGCATTTT
CDR3aa: CASSPPSGGTHGQPQHF

abundance: many
v_gene: TRBV20-1
d_gene: TRBD2
j_gene: TRBJ2-7
CDR3nt: TGCAGTGCTAGAGAGCGGGAGAGCTATGTCCGCGAGCAGTACTTC
CDR3aa: CSARERESYVREQYF

abundance: few
v_gene: TRBV7-9
d_gene: TRBD1
j_gene: TRBJ1-2
CDR3nt: TGCGCCAGCTACCGGACAGGTTATGGCTACACCTTC
CDR3aa: CASYRTGYGYTF

abundance: .
v_gene: TRBV20-1
d_gene: TRBD2
j_gene: TRBJ2-1
CDR3nt: TGCAGTGCTAGAAAGGGGAGAGGCGGGAGTTTCTACAATGAGCAGTTCTTC
CDR3aa: CSARKGRGGSFYNEQFF

abundance: .
v_gene: TRBV11-2
d_gene: .
j_gene: TRBJ2-7
CDR3nt: TGTGCCAGCAGCTTAGCAATCATGCAGTCCCACGAGCAGTACTTC
CDR3aa: CASSLAIMQSHEQYF

abundance: many
v_gene: TRBV12-3/TRBV12-4
d_gene: .
j_gene: TRBJ2-3
CDR3nt: TGTGCCAGCATGTTGAGCGGGCAAGTAACAGATACGCAGTATTTT
CDR3aa: CASMLSGQVTDTQYF

abundance: .
v_gene: TRBV6-1
d_gene: TRBD2
j_gene: TRBJ2-1
CDR3nt: TGTGCCAGCAGTGATCAAACTAGCGGGACCTACAATGAGCAGTTCTTC
CDR3aa: CASSDQTSGTYNEQFF